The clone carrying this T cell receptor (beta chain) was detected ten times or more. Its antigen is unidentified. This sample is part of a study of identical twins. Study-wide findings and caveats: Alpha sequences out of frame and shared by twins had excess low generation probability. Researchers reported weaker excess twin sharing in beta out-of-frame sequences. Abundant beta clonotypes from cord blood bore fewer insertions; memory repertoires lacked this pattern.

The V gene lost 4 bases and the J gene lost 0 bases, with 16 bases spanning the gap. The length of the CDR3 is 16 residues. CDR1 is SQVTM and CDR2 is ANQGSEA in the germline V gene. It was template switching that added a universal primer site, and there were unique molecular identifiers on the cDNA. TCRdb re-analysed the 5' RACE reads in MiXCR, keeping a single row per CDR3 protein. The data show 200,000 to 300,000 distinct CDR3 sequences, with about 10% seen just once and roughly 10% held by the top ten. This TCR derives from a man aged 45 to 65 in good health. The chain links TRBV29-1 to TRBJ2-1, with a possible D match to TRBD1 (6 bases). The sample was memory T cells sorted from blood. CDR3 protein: CSVAPGQLTSYNEQFF. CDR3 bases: TGCAGCGTTGCCCCAGGACAGCTAACCTCCTACAATGAGCAGTTCTTC.